This T cell receptor beta chain was recorded in a study of T cells expressing NK-cell markers. About the research overall: Source material for TCR beta repertoires consisted of sorted CD3+CD56+NKG2C+, CD3+CD56+NKG2C- and CD3+CD56-NKG2C+ T cells.

Turning to this clonotype: Its antigen is unidentified.

Beta-chain TCR cDNA was generated via 5'RACE template switching with UMIs. TCRdb re-called the 5' RACE reads and shows each CDR3 protein once, DNA omitted. This sample's clone table lists more than 250,000 distinct CDR3 sequences. This CDR3 spans 14 amino acids. Germline values: CDR1 KGHDR, CDR2 SFDVKD. Regarding the study as a whole: A handful of donors showed these clonotypes also leading the CD3+CD56-NKG2C+ fraction.

The genes are TRBV24-1 and TRBJ2-1; the TRBD1 assignment by TCRdb is unverifiable without DNA. Sequencing was performed on blood T cells: a sorted CD56 or NKG2C T cell subset, CD4+ or CD8+ T cells, or bulk PBMC T cells (not recorded which). The TCR was taken from a man younger than 35 in good health. CDR3 protein: CATSDPGQGHEQFF.